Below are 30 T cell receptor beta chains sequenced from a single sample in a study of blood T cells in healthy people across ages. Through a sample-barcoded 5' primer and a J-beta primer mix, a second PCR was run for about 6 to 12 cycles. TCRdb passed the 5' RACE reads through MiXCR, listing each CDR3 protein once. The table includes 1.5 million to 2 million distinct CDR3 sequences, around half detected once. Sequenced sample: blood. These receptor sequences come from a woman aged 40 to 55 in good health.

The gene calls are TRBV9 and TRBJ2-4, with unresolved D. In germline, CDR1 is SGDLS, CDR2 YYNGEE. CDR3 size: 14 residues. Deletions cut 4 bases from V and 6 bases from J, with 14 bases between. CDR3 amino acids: CASSHILGSNIQYF. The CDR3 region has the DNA TGTGCCAGCAGCCACATTTTGGGCTCAAACATTCAGTACTTC. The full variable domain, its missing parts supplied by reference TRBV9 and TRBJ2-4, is DSGVTQTPKHLITATGQRVTLRCSPRSGDLSVYWYQQSLDQGLQFLIQYYNGEERAKGNILERFSAQQFPDLHSELNLSSLELGDSALYFCASSHILGSNIQYFGAGTRLSVL.

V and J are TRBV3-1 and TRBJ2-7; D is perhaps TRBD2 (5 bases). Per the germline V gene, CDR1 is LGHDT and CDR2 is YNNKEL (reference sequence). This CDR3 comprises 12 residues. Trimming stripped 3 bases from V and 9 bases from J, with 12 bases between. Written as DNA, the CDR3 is TGTGCCAGCAGCCACCCTGCCGGAGGGCAGTACTTC. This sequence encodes CASSHPAGGQYF.

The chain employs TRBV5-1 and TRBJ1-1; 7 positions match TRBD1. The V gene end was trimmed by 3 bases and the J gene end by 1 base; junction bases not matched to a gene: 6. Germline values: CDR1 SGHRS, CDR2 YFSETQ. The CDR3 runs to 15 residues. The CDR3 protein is CASSYAGQSNTEAFF. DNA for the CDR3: TGCGCCAGCAGCTACGCGGGACAGTCGAACACTGAAGCTTTCTTT.

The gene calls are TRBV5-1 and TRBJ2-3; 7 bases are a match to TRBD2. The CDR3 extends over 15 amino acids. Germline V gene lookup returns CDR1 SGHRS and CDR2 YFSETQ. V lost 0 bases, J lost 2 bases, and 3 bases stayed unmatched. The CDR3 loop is CASSLEAGVTDTQYF. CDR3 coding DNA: TGCGCCAGCAGCTTGGAGGCGGGGGTCACAGATACGCAGTATTTT.

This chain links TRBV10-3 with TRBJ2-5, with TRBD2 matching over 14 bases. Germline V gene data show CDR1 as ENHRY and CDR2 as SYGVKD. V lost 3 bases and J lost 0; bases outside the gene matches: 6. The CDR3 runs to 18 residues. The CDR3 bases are TGTGCCATCAGTGATCCGGGACTAGCGGGGGCAGACCAAGAGACCCAGTACTTC. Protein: CAISDPGLAGADQETQYF.

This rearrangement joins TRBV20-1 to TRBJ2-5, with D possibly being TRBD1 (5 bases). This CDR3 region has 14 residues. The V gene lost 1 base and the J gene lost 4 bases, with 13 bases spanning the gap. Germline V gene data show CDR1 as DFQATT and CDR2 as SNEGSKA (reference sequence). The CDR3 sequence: CSARVQDGTETQYF. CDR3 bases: TGCAGTGCTAGAGTACAGGATGGCACAGAGACCCAGTACTTC.

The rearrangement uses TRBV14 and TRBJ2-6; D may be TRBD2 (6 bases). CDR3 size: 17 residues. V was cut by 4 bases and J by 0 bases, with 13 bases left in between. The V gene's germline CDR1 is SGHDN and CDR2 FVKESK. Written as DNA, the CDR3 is TGTGCCAGCAGCCTAACCGGGAGTAGCTCTGGGGCCAACGTCCTGACTTTC. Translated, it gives CASSLTGSSSGANVLTF. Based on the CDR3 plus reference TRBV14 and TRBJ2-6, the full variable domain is EAGVTQFPSHSVIEKGQTVTLRCDPISGHDNLYWYRRVMGKEIKFLLHFVKESKQDESGMPNNRFLAERTGGTYSTLKVQPAELEDSGVYFCASSLTGSSSGANVLTFGAGSRLTVL.

Here the CDR3 DNA reads TGTGCCAGCAAAGTGGAGTCTAGCGGGGGAAGCAGCTCCTACGAGCAGTACTTC. It is translated as CASKVESSGGSSSYEQYF. The J gene is TRBJ2-7, the V gene TRBV2; 10 nucleotides match TRBD2. The germline gives CDR1 SNHLY, CDR2 FYNNEI. The CDR3 has 18 amino acids. V lost 7 bases, J lost 0 bases, and 15 bases stayed unmatched.

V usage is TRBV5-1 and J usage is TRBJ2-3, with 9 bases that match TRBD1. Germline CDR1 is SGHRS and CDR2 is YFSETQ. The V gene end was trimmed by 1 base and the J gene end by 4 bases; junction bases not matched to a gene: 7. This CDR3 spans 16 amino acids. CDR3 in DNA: TGCGCCAGCAGCTTGTGGTGGACAGGGGTAGCAGATACGCAGTATTTT. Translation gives CASSLWWTGVADTQYF.

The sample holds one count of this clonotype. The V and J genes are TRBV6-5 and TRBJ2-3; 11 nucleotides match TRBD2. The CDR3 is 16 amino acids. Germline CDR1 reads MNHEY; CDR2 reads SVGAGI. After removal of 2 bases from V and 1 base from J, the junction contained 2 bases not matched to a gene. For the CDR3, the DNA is TGTGCCAGCAGTTACAAGACTAGCGGGGGCACAGATACGCAGTATTTT. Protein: CASSYKTSGGTDTQYF.

The CDR3 DNA reads TGTGCCAGCTCACCACCCGGACCATACACAGATACGCAGTATTTT. Protein product: CASSPPGPYTDTQYF. The V and J genes are TRBV18 and TRBJ2-3; D gene uncertain. This CDR3 is built from 15 residues. Per the germline V gene, CDR1 is KGHSH and CDR2 is LQKENI. V was trimmed by 0 bases and J by 2 bases, leaving 9 bases between them.

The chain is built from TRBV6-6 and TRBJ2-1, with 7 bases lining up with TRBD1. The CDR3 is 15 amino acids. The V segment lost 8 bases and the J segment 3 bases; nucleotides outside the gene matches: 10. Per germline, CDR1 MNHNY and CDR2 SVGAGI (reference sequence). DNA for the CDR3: TGTGCCAGCCTACCTAGACAGGGTGGCTACAATGAGCAGTTCTTC. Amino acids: CASLPRQGGYNEQFF.

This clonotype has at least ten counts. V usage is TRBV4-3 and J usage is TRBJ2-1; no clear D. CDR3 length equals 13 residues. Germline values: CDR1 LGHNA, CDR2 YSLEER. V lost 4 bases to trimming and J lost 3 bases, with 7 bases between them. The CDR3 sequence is CASSPNDYNEQFF. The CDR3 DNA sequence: TGCGCCAGCAGCCCCAACGACTACAATGAGCAGTTCTTC.

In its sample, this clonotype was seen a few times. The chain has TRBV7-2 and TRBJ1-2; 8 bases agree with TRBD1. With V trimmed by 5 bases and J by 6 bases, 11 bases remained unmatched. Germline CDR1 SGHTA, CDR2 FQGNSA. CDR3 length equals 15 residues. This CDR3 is CASSTRTGRMDGYTF. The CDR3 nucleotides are TGTGCCAGCAGCACTAGGACAGGGAGGATGGATGGCTACACCTTC.

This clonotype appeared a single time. CDR3 DNA sequence: TGCAGCGTTTGGCAGGAAAAACTGTTTTTT. Translated, it gives CSVWQEKLFF. The gene calls are TRBV29-1 and TRBJ1-4; no firm D call. V shed 5 bases and J shed 8 bases, with 6 bases lying between them. The CDR3 covers 10 residues. Germline lookup yields CDR1 SQVTM and CDR2 ANQGSEA.

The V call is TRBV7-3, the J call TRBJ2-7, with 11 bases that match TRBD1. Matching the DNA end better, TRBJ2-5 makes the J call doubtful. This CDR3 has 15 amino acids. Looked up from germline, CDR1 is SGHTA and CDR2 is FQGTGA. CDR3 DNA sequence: TGTGCCAGCAGCCTCGGACAGGGGGCGTTGGGGACCCAGTACTTC. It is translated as CASSLGQGALGTQYF.

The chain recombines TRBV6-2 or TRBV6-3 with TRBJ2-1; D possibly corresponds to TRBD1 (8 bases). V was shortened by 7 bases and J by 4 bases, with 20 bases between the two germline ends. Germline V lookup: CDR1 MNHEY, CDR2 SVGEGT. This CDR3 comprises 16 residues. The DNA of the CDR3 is TGTGCCAGCACCACCGGGCACAGGGGGGGATACAATGAGCAGTTCTTC. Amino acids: CASTTGHRGGYNEQFF.

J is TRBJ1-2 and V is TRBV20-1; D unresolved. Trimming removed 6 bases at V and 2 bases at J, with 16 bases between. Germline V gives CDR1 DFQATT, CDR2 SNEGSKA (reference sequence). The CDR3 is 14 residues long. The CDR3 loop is CSAHKPGSNYGYTF. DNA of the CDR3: TGCAGTGCCCATAAACCCGGGAGCAACTATGGCTACACCTTC.

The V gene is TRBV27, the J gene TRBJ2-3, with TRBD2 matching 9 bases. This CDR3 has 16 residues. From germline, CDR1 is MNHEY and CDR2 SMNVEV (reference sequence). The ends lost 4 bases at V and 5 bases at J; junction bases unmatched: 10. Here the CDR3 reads CASSSVVAGGKDTQYF. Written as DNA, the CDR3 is TGTGCCAGCAGTTCGGTGGTGGCGGGGGGGAAAGATACGCAGTATTTT.

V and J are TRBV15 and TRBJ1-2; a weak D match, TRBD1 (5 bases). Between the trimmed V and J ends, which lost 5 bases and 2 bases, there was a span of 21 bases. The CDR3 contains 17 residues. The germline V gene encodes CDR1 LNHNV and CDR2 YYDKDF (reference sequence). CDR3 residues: CATSFLANGWGNYGYTF. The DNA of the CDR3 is TGTGCCACCAGCTTCCTCGCAAACGGGTGGGGGAACTATGGCTACACCTTC.

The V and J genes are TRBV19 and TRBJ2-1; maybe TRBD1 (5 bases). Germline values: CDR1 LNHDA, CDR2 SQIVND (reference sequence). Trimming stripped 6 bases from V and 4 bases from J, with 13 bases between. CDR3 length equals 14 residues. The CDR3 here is CASSVGARYNEQFF. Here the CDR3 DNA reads TGTGCCAGTAGCGTTGGGGCCCGTTACAATGAGCAGTTCTTC.

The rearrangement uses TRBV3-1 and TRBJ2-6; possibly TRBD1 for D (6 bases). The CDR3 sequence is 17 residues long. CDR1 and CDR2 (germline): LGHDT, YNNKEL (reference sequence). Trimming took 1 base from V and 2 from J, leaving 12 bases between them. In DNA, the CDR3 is TGTGCCAGCAGCCAAGGGGATAGGGGGACTGGGGCCAACGTCCTGACTTTC. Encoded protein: CASSQGDRGTGANVLTF. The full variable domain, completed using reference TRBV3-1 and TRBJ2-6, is DTAVSQTPKYLVTQMGNDKSIKCEQNLGHDTMYWYKQDSKKFLKIMFSYNNKELIINETVPNRFSPKSPDKAHLNLHINSLELGDSAVYFCASSQGDRGTGANVLTFGAGSRLTVL.

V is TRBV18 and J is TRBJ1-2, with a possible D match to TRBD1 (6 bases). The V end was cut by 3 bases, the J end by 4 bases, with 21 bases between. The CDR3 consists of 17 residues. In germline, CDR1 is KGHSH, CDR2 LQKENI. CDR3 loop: CASSPLTGKSVVYGYTF. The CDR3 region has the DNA TGTGCCAGCTCACCTCTCACAGGGAAGAGCGTCGTCTATGGCTACACCTTC.

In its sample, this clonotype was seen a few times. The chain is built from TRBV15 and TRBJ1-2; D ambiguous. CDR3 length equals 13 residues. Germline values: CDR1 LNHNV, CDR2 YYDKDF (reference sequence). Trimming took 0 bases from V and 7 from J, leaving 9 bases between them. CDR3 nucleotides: TGTGCCACCAGCAGAGATTTGCTGTTTGGCTACACCTTC. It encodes CATSRDLLFGYTF.

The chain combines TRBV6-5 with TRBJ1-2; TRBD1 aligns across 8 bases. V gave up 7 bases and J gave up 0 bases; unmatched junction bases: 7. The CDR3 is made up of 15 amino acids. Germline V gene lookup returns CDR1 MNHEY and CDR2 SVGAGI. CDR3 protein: CASNHGQGTNYGYTF. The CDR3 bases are TGTGCCAGCAACCATGGACAGGGCACTAACTATGGCTACACCTTC.

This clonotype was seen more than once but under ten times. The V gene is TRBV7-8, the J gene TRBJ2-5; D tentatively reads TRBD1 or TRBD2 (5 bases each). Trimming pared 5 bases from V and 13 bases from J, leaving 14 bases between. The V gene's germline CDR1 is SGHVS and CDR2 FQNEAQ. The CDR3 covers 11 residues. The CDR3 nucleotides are TGTGCCAGCAGCGCCCCCGGGACCTCGTACTTC. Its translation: CASSAPGTSYF.

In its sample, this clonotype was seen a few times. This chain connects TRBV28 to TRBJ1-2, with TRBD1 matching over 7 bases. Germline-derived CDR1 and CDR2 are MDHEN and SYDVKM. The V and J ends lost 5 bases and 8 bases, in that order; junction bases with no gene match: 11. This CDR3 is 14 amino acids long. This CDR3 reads CASSPTTGEGGYTF. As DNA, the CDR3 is TGTGCCAGCAGTCCGACCACAGGGGAGGGGGGCTACACCTTC.

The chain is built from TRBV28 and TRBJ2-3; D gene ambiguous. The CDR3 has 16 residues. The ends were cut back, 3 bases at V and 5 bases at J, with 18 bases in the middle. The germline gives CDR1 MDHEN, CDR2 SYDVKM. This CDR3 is CASSFFRSIWGDTQYF. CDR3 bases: TGTGCCAGCAGTTTTTTCCGCTCCATCTGGGGAGATACGCAGTATTTT.

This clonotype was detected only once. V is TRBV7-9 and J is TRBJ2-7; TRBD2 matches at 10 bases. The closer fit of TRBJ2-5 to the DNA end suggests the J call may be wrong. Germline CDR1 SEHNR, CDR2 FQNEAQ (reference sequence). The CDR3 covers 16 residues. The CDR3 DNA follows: TGTGCCAGCAGCTCAGCGGGGGGGCCCTTGTTGGGGACCCAGTACTTC. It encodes CASSSAGGPLLGTQYF.

The CDR3 region is CASSPPGRGEETQYF. CDR3 nucleotide sequence: TGTGCCAGCAGCCCCCCCGGCAGGGGAGAAGAGACCCAGTACTTC. This chain joins TRBV11-1 and TRBJ2-5, with D possibly matching TRBD1 (6 bases). Per the germline V gene, CDR1 is SGHAT and CDR2 is FQDESV (reference sequence). The CDR3 has 15 amino acids. With 5 bases removed from V and 3 bases from J, the gap between germline ends came to 16 bases.